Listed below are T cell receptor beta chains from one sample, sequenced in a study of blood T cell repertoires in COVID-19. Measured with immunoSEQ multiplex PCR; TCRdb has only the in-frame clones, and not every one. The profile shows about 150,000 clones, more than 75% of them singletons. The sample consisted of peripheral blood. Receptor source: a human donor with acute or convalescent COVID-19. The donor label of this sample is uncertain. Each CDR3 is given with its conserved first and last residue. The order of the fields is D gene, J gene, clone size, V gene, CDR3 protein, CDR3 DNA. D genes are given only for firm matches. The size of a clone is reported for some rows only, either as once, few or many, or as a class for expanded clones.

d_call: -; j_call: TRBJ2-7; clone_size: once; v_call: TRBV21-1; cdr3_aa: CASSKAGQLHIPNSYEQYF; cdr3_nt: TGTGCCAGCAGCAAAGCGGGGCAGCTGCACATCCCAAACTCCTACGAGCAGTACTTC
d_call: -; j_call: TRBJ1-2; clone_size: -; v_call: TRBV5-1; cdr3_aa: CASSLALQGGYGYTF; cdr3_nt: TGCGCCAGCAGCTTGGCGCTTCAGGGCGGCTATGGCTACACCTTC
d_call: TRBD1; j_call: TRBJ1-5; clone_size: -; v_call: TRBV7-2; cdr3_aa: CASSLFQGQGNQPQHF; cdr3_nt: TGTGCCAGCAGCTTATTTCAGGGACAGGGAAATCAGCCCCAGCATTTT
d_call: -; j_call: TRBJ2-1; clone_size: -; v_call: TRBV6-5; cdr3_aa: CASSSSGEPNNEQFF; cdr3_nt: TGTGCCAGCAGTTCCTCCGGGGAACCCAACAATGAGCAGTTCTTC
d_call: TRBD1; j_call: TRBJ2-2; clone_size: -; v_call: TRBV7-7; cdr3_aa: CASSWTGHTGELFF; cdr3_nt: TGTGCTAGCAGCTGGACAGGGCACACCGGGGAGCTGTTTTTT
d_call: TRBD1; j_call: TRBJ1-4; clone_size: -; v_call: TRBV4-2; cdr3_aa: CASSQDPPGGSEKLFF; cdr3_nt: TGTGCCAGCAGCCAAGACCCCCCAGGGGGCAGTGAAAAACTGTTTTTT
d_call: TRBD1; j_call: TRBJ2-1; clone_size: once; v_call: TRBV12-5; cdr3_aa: CASGPTGGTSYNEQFF; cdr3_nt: TGTGCTAGTGGACCGACAGGGGGGACCTCCTACAATGAGCAGTTCTTC
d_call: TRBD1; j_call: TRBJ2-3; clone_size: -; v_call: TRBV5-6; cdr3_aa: CASSRDRGLDTQYF; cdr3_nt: TGTGCCAGCAGCCGGGACAGGGGCCTAGATACGCAGTATTTT
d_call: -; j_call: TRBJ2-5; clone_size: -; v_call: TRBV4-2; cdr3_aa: CASSQDTGSERDQYF; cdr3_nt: TGTGCCAGCAGCCAAGATACTGGTAGCGAAAGGGACCAGTACTTC
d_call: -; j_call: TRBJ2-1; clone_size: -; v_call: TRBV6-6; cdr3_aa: CASSYSHVPGNEQFF; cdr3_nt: TGTGCCAGCAGTTACTCTCACGTGCCCGGCAATGAGCAGTTCTTC
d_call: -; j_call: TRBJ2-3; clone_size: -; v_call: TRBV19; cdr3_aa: CASSSPGGGGKDTQYF; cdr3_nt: TGTGCCAGTAGTTCGCCCGGCGGAGGGGGCAAAGATACGCAGTATTTT
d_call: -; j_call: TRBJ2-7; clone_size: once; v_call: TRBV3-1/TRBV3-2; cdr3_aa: CASSQGGGRGYEQYF; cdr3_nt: TGTGCCAGCAGCCAAGGGGGGGGGCGCGGGTACGAGCAGTACTTC
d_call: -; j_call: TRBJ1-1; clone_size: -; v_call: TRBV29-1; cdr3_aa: CSSLGGAEAFF; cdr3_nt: TGCAGCTCACTCGGGGGGGCTGAAGCTTTCTTT
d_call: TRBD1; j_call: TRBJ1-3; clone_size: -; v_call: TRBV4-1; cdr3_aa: CASSQDMWAGGPSGNTIYF; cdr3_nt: TGCGCCAGCAGCCAAGATATGTGGGCAGGGGGACCCTCTGGAAACACCATATATTTT
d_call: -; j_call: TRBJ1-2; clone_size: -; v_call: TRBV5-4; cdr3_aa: CASSLGARQDSRGYGYTF; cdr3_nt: TGTGCCAGCAGCTTGGGGGCCAGACAGGATTCTAGAGGCTATGGCTACACCTTC
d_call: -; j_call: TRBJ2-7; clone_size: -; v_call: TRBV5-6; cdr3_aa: CASSVSYEQYF; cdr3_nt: TGTGCCAGCAGTGTATCCTACGAGCAGTACTTC
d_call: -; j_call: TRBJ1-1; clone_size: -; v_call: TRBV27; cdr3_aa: CASSLSAAGTEAFF; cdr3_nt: TGTGCCAGCAGTTTATCGGCCGCAGGCACTGAAGCTTTCTTT
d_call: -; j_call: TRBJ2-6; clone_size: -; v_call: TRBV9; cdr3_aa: CASSVVGGYDSGANVLTF; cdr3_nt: TGTGCCAGCAGCGTAGTAGGAGGGTACGACTCTGGGGCCAACGTCCTGACTTTC
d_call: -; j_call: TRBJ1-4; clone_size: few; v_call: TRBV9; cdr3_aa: CASSPMRGGVYEKLFF; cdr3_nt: TGTGCCAGCAGCCCCATGCGAGGGGGGGTGTATGAAAAACTGTTTTTT
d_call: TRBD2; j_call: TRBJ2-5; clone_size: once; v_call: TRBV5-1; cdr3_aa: CASTSPSGANSPPETQYF; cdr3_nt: TGCGCCAGCACGAGTCCTAGCGGGGCCAACTCTCCCCCAGAGACCCAGTACTTC
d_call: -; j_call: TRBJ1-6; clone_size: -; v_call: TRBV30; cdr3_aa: CAWSVSQATPLHF; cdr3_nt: TGTGCCTGGAGTGTGTCACAGGCTACTCCCCTCCACTTT
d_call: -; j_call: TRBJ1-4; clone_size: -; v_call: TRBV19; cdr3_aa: CASSTETGLPTNEKLFF; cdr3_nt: TGTGCCAGTAGTACGGAGACAGGCCTCCCGACTAATGAAAAACTGTTTTTT
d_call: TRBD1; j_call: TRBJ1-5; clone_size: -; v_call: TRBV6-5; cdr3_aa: CASSKGQGEEQPQHF; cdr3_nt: TGTGCCAGCAGTAAGGGACAGGGGGAAGAGCAGCCCCAGCATTTT
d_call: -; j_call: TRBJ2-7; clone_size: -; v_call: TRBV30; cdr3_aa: CAWSSGLGSYEQYF; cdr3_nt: TGTGCCTGGAGCTCGGGACTGGGGTCCTACGAGCAGTACTTC
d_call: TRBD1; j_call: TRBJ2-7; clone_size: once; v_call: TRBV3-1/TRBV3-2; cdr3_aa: CASSQDFSLSADRGDEQYF; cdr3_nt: TGTGCCAGCAGCCAAGATTTTTCCCTCTCGGCGGACAGGGGCGACGAGCAGTACTTC
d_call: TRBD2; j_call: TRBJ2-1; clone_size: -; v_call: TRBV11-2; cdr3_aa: CASSSLSGGDYNEQFF; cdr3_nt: TGTGCCAGCAGCTCCCTTAGCGGGGGGGATTACAATGAGCAGTTCTTC
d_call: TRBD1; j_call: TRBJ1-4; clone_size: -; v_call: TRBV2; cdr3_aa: CASSLGTGRDEKLFF; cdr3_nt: TGTGCCAGCAGCCTCGGGACAGGTCGGGATGAAAAACTGTTTTTT
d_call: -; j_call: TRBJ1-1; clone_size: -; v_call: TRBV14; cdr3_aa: CASSPRTDTEAFF; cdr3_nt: TGTGCCAGCAGCCCCCGGACAGACACTGAAGCTTTCTTT
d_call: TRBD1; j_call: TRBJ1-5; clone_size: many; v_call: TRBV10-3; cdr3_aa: CAISEGTGTGQPQHF; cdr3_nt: TGTGCCATCAGTGAGGGGACAGGGACCGGTCAGCCCCAGCATTTT
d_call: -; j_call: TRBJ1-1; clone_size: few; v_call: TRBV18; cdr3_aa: CASSVHPGLNEAFF; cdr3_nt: TGTGCCAGCTCCGTGCACCCAGGGCTGAATGAAGCTTTCTTT
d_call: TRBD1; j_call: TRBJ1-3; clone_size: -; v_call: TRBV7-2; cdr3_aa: CASSLTGGENTIYF; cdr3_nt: TGTGCCAGCAGCCTGACAGGGGGCGAAAACACCATATATTTT
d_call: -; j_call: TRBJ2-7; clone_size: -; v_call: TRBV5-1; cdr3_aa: CASSFTGHNSYEQYF; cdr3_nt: TGCGCCAGCAGCTTTACGGGACACAACTCCTACGAGCAGTACTTC
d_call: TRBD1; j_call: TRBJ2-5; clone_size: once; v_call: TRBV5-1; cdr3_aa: CASSWAPTGGGQTQYF; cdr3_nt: TGCGCCAGCAGCTGGGCCCCGACAGGGGGCGGACAGACCCAGTACTTC
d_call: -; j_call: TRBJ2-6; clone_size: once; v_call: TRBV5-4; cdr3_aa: CASSFPTRPGANVLTF; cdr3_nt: TGTGCCAGCAGCTTCCCGACTAGACCTGGGGCCAACGTCCTGACTTTC
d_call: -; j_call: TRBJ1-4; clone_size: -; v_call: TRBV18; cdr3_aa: CASSPAWTLRDNEKLFF; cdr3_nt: TGTGCCAGCTCACCAGCATGGACTCTTCGTGATAATGAAAAACTGTTTTTT
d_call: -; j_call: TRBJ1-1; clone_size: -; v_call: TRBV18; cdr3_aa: CATVEQDLNTEAFF; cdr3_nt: TGTGCCACGGTCGAACAGGACCTGAACACTGAAGCTTTCTTT
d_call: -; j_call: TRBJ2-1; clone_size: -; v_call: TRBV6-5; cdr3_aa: CASSIRLSSYNEQFF; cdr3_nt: TGTGCCAGCAGTATACGACTAAGCTCCTACAATGAGCAGTTCTTC
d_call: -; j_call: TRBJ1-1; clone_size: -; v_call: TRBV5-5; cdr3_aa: CASSRWGQNTEAFF; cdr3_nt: TGTGCCAGCAGCCGCTGGGGACAGAACACTGAAGCTTTCTTT
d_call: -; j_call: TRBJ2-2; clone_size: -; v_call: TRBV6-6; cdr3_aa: CASSYGGGTGELFF; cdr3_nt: TGTGCCAGCAGTTATGGTGGGGGGACCGGGGAGCTGTTTTTT
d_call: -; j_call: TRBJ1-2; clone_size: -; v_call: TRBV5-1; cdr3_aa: CASSSGPGGYGYTF; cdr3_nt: TGCGCCAGCAGCTCCGGGCCCGGAGGCTATGGCTACACCTTC
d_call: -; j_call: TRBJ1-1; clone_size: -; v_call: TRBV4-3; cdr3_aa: CASSQESDTEAFF; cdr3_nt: TGCGCCAGCAGCCAAGAATCAGACACTGAAGCTTTCTTT
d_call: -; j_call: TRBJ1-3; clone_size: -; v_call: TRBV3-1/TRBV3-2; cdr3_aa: CASSPSSSGNTIYF; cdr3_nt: TGTGCCAGCAGTCCCTCGAGCTCTGGAAACACCATATATTTT
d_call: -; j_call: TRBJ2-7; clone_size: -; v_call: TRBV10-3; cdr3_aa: CAISGIVTEAYEQYF; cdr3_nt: TGTGCCATCAGTGGAATCGTGACGGAGGCTTACGAGCAGTACTTC
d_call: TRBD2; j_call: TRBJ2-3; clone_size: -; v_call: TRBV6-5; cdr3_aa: CASRGSGGELDTQYF; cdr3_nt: TGTGCCAGCCGGGGGAGCGGGGGGGAGTTAGATACGCAGTATTTT
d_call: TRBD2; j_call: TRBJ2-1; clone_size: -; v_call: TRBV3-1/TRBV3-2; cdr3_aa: CASSQDRLAGSPKAYNEQFF; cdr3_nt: TGTGCCAGCAGCCAAGACAGGCTAGCGGGTAGTCCGAAGGCCTACAATGAGCAGTTCTTC
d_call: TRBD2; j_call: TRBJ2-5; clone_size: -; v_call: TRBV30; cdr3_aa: CAWRKTSAGETQYF; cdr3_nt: TGTGCCTGGAGGAAGACTAGCGCGGGCGAGACCCAGTACTTC
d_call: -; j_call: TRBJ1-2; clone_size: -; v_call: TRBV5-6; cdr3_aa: CASSWAAGYTF; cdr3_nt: TGTGCCAGCAGCTGGGCAGCCGGCTACACCTTC
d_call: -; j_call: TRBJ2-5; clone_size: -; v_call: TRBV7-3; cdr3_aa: CASSLTGGETQYF; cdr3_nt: TGTGCCAGCAGCTTAACCGGAGGGGAGACCCAGTACTTC
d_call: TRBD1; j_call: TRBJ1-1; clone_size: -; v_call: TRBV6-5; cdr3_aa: CASSRRDRDTEAFF; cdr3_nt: TGTGCCAGCAGTAGACGGGACAGGGATACTGAAGCTTTCTTT